This T cell receptor (beta chain) was sequenced in a study of T cells after yellow fever vaccination. Study-wide results and caveats: The booster saw the reappearance of most primary-vaccination clones (about 95% CD4, 80% to 90% CD8). Researchers report a weaker secondary response that nonetheless peaked faster, day 5 versus 15.

A few counts support this clonotype. Its antigen is as yet unknown. CDR3 size: 15 residues. After removal of 3 bases from V and 5 bases from J, the junction contained 4 bases not matched to a gene. In germline, CDR1 is MGHRA, CDR2 YSYEKL. MiXCR, run by TCRdb on the 5' RACE reads, gives a single entry per CDR3 protein. The table lists about 330,000 distinct CDR3 sequences, around 7.3% of them singletons. The specimen was PBMCs, collected about 49 days after the first yellow fever vaccination. The receptor's source is a man between 18 and 29 years old who received the YFV17D yellow fever vaccine. V and J are TRBV4-1 and TRBJ2-3; 11 bases agree with TRBD2. The CDR3 here is CASSQASGGLDTQYF. CDR3 bases: TGCGCCAGCAGCCAGGCTAGCGGGGGGTTAGATACGCAGTATTTT.